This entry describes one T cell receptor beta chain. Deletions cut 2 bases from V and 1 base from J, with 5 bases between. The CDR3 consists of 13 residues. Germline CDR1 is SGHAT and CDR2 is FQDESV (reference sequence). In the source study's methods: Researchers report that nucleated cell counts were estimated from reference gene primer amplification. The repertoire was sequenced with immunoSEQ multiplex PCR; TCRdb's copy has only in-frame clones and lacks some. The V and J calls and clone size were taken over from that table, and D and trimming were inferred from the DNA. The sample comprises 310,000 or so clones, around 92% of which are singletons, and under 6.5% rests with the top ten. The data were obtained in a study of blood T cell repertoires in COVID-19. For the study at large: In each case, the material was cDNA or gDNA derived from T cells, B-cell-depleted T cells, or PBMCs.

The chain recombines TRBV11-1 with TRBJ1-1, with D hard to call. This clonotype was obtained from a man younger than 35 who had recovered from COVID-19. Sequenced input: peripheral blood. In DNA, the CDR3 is TGTGCCAGCAGCTTAACGGGGAACACTGAAGCTTTCTTT. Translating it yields CASSLTGNTEAFF. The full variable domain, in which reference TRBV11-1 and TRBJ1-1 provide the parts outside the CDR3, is EAEVAQSPRYKITEKSQAVAFWCDPISGHATLYWYRQILGQGPELLVQFQDESVVDDSQLPKDRFSAERLKGVDSTLKIQPAELGDSAMYLCASSLTGNTEAFFGQGTRLTVV.